The 21 T cell receptor beta chains in this list originate from one sample, sequenced in a study of cytomegalovirus exposure and HLA in healthy donors. With 60 Vbeta and 13 Jbeta primers, the PCR was carried out. Only in-frame clones appear in the TCRdb table, and some are missing; sequencing was by immunoSEQ multiplex PCR. The sample records a few hundred thousand clones, under 80% being singletons. Specimen: PBMCs. The receptors originated from a girl aged 2-10 years in good health and CMV-seronegative.

This clone was seen a few times. V usage is TRBV5-6 and J usage is TRBJ1-3; D might be TRBD1 (6 bases). The CDR3 consists of 15 residues. Germline V gene data show CDR1 as SGHDT and CDR2 as YYEEEE. Trimming pared 4 bases from V and 4 bases from J, leaving 15 bases between. The CDR3 region is CASSQGTALGNTIYF. The CDR3 nucleotides read TGTGCCAGCAGCCAGGGGACCGCTCTGGGAAACACCATATATTTT.

The V and J genes are TRBV16 and TRBJ2-3, with a weak D call TRBD1 (5 bases). V lost 2 bases and J lost 4, with 16 bases in between. This CDR3 has 16 residues. From germline, CDR1 is KGHSY and CDR2 FQNENV. The CDR3: CASSQGYGQNPDTQYF. The CDR3 region has the DNA TGTGCCAGCAGCCAAGGTTACGGACAAAACCCAGATACGCAGTATTTT.

The rearrangement joins TRBV19 to TRBJ1-1; TRBD1 is a possible D gene (5 bases). The V end was cut by 3 bases, the J end by 7 bases, with 9 bases between. Looked up from germline, CDR1 is LNHDA and CDR2 is SQIVND (reference sequence). The length of the CDR3 is 12 residues. The CDR3 DNA sequence: TGTGCCAGTAGTATCTTCCAGGGTGAAGCTTTCTTT. Amino acid sequence: CASSIFQGEAFF.

The chain is built from TRBV7-6 and TRBJ2-5; 8 nucleotides line up with TRBD2. V lost 5 bases and J lost 0; bases outside the gene matches: 11. The CDR3 spans 17 residues. Germline V lookup: CDR1 SGHVS, CDR2 FNYEAQ. CDR3 loop: CASSRGVPSGYQETQYF. The CDR3 DNA reads as TGTGCCAGCAGCCGAGGGGTGCCTAGCGGGTACCAAGAGACCCAGTACTTC.

The chain employs TRBV10-2 and TRBJ1-1; 10 positions agree with TRBD1. The germline CDR1 and CDR2 sequences are WSHSY and SAAADI. The CDR3 is 13 amino acids. V shed 5 bases, J shed 8 bases, and the junction held 5 bases outside the gene matches. CDR3 amino acids: CASSPGTGAEAFF. CDR3 bases: TGCGCCAGCAGTCCCGGGACAGGGGCAGAAGCTTTCTTT.

This chain uses TRBV10-1 with TRBJ2-3; 7 bases map to TRBD2. The junction had 9 bases not matched to a gene; V was cut back by 4 bases and J by 11 bases. The CDR3 extends over 13 amino acids. CDR1 is WNHNN and CDR2 is SYGVQD in the germline V gene (reference sequence). The CDR3 protein is CASSGARGLQQYF. Written as DNA, the CDR3 is TGCGCCAGCAGTGGGGCTAGGGGACTACAGCAGTATTTT.

The chain has TRBV7-9 and TRBJ1-4; 10 bases line up with TRBD1. The CDR3 is 17 residues long. Germline lookup yields CDR1 SEHNR and CDR2 FQNEAQ (reference sequence). Germline trimming cut 7 bases from V and 5 bases from J; bases unmatched to any gene: 13. The CDR3 spells CASTSAKVGQGNEKLFF. The CDR3 DNA follows: TGTGCCAGCACATCCGCAAAGGTGGGACAGGGGAATGAAAAACTGTTTTTT.

V gene TRBV10-2 combines with J gene TRBJ2-5; 7 bases align to TRBD1. Germline assignment: CDR1 WSHSY and CDR2 SAAADI. The CDR3 consists of 14 residues. The ends lost 6 bases at V and 2 bases at J; junction bases unmatched: 6. The CDR3 region is CASSMTGNQETQYF. As DNA, the CDR3 is TGCGCCAGCAGCATGACAGGGAATCAAGAGACCCAGTACTTC.

The chain recombines TRBV5-4 with TRBJ1-2, with TRBD1 matching over 7 bases. This CDR3 is 19 amino acids long. Germline V lookup: CDR1 SGHNT, CDR2 YYREEE (reference sequence). V lost 0 bases, J lost 4 bases, and 18 bases stayed unmatched. DNA for the CDR3: TGTGCCAGCAGCTTGGGTGGGGACAGCCTTTCCTCACCTCTCTATGGCTACACCTTC. This sequence encodes CASSLGGDSLSSPLYGYTF.

The V gene is TRBV7-2, the J gene TRBJ2-2; 8 nucleotides agree with TRBD1. V was clipped by 2 bases and J by 5 bases; unmatched bases: 7. The CDR3 sequence is 16 residues long. CDR1 SGHTA and CDR2 FQGNSA come from the germline V gene. CDR3 region: CASSLSQGAGTGELFF. The CDR3 coding sequence is TGTGCCAGCAGCTTAAGTCAGGGGGCAGGTACCGGGGAGCTGTTTTTT.

The chain recombines TRBV7-8 with TRBJ2-7; 7 bases are a match to TRBD2. CDR1 and CDR2 (germline): SGHVS, FQNEAQ. Germline trimming cut 1 base from V and 4 bases from J; bases unmatched to any gene: 10. The CDR3 consists of 16 residues. CDR3 in DNA: TGTGCCAGCAGCTTAGTGGGCGGGAGTACGGTGTACGAGCAGTACTTC. This codes for CASSLVGGSTVYEQYF.

V usage is TRBV7-7 and J usage is TRBJ2-5, with D maybe TRBD2 (5 bases). V dropped 4 bases and J dropped 4 bases, with 13 bases sitting between them. Germline CDR1 SSHAT, CDR2 FNYEAQ (reference sequence). The CDR3 has 14 amino acids. The CDR3 region has the DNA TGTGCCAGCAGCTACAGCGAGGGCACAGAGACCCAGTACTTC. Translation: CASSYSEGTETQYF.

The genes are TRBV6-1 and TRBJ1-2; 7 nucleotides match TRBD1. After removal of 1 base from V and 0 bases from J, the junction contained 2 bases not matched to a gene. The germline V gene has CDR1 MNHNS and CDR2 SASEGT. The CDR3 is 15 amino acids. This CDR3 is CASSEEGQANYGYTF. The CDR3, as DNA: TGTGCCAGCAGTGAAGAAGGACAGGCTAACTATGGCTACACCTTC.

The chain combines TRBV10-3 with TRBJ2-3; D uncertain. The germline CDR1 and CDR2 sequences are ENHRY and SYGVKD. The germline V and J ends were trimmed by 2 bases and 3 bases, with 9 bases remaining between them. The CDR3 length is 14 residues. CDR3 coding DNA: TGTGCCATCAGTGAGGACTTAAGGACAGATACGCAGTATTTT. It codes for CAISEDLRTDTQYF.

This chain joins TRBV5-1 and TRBJ2-7; D perhaps matches TRBD2 (5 bases). The germline V gene encodes CDR1 SGHRS and CDR2 YFSETQ. Trimming shortened V by 5 bases and J by 0 bases, and 9 bases separated the two germline ends. The CDR3 is made up of 13 amino acids. DNA of the CDR3: TGCGCCAGCAGACGAGGGAGCTCCTACGAGCAGTACTTC. Protein product: CASRRGSSYEQYF.

The rearrangement links TRBV20-1 to TRBJ1-2; D unresolved. V was cut by 6 bases and J by 8 bases, with 10 bases left in between. Per the germline V gene, CDR1 is DFQATT and CDR2 is SNEGSKA (reference sequence). The CDR3 sequence is 10 residues long. The CDR3, as DNA: TGCAGTGCCGTGGGAGACGGCTACACCTTC. Translated, it gives CSAVGDGYTF.

The chain has TRBV12-5 and TRBJ1-1, with D possibly being TRBD1 (6 bases). This CDR3 has 13 residues. Deletions cut 1 base from V and 6 bases from J, with 9 bases between. In germline, CDR1 is LGHNT, CDR2 FRNRAP. DNA of the CDR3: TGTGCTAGTGGTTTGGCTGAGGGGGCTGAAGCTTTCTTT. This sequence encodes CASGLAEGAEAFF.

With regard to this clone: The sample holds other DNA sequences that translate to the same CDR3. The rearrangement joins TRBV9 to TRBJ1-1, with D possibly being TRBD1 (5 bases). Germline V lookup: CDR1 SGDLS, CDR2 YYNGEE. The CDR3 consists of 13 residues. V was trimmed by 3 bases and J by 5 bases, leaving 11 bases between them. CDR3 nucleotide sequence: TGTGCCAGCAGCGCTGGGGGGAGAACTGAAGCTTTCTTT. It specifies CASSAGGRTEAFF.

The chain is built from TRBV4-1 and TRBJ2-7, with 7 bases fitting TRBD2. The CDR3 covers 15 residues. The V gene end was trimmed by 1 base and the J gene end by 2 bases; junction bases not matched to a gene: 5. Germline V CDR1 and CDR2: MGHRA, YSYEKL. In nucleotides, the CDR3 is TGCGCCAGCAGCCAAGTGTGGGAGGGTCCCTACGAGCAGTACTTC. It encodes CASSQVWEGPYEQYF.

This clone turned up a few times. CDR3 in amino acids: CASRLLGGVVLDGYTF. In DNA form, the CDR3 reads TGTGCAAGTCGCTTACTGGGAGGAGTGGTACTCGATGGCTACACCTTC. This chain uses TRBV12-2 with TRBJ1-2. TRBV12-2 is classified as a pseudogene. This CDR3 has 16 residues.

The genes are TRBV7-9 and TRBJ2-1; 10 bases are shared with TRBD2. V shed 5 bases and J 7 bases; nucleotides not matched to a gene: 8. Germline CDR1 is SEHNR and CDR2 is FQNEAQ (reference sequence). The CDR3 consists of 15 residues. The chain's CDR3 is CASSPSGSVGNEQFF. The DNA of the CDR3 is TGTGCCAGCAGCCCTAGCGGGAGCGTTGGTAATGAGCAGTTCTTC.